These 6 T cell receptor beta chains share one sample of origin, sequenced in a study of blood T cell repertoires in COVID-19. Method: immunoSEQ multiplex PCR; TCRdb's copy keeps in-frame clones and lacks some. The table has 99,000 or so clones, about four fifths seen once. Material: peripheral blood. The receptors shown here come from a woman over 75 with acute or convalescent COVID-19.

The chain combines TRBV7-2 with TRBJ1-5; maybe TRBD1 (5 bases). CDR3 length: 15 amino acids. Germline CDR1 SGHTA, CDR2 FQGNSA. Deletions cut 1 base from V and 0 bases from J, with 7 bases between. CDR3 protein: CASSLGQGSNQPQHF. The DNA for the CDR3 is TGTGCCAGCAGCTTAGGCCAGGGTAGCAATCAGCCCCAGCATTTT.

This clone appeared many times. The rearrangement uses TRBV5-1 and TRBJ2-1, with TRBD1 matching over 7 bases. The CDR3 is 14 residues long. Germline V CDR1 and CDR2: SGHRS, YFSETQ. V lost 4 bases and J lost 4; bases outside the gene matches: 5. The CDR3 nucleotides read TGCGCCAGCAGCGGGGACAGAACTTACAATGAGCAGTTCTTC. This codes for CASSGDRTYNEQFF.

J is TRBJ1-5 and V is TRBV12-3 or TRBV12-4; perhaps TRBD1 as D (5 bases). Deletions cut 6 bases from V and 8 bases from J, with 14 bases between. This CDR3 is built from 13 residues. The chain's CDR3 is CASRQTVVEPQHF. The DNA for the CDR3 is TGTGCCAGCAGACAGACAGTAGTGGAGCCCCAGCATTTT.

The rearrangement joins TRBV24-1 to TRBJ2-2, with D possibly TRBD2 on 5 matching bases. Per germline, CDR1 KGHDR and CDR2 SFDVKD. The CDR3 spans 16 residues. Trimming took 4 bases from V and 0 from J, leaving 11 bases between them. The CDR3 DNA follows: TGTGCCACCAGTGACCCGAGGGTCCCGAACACCGGGGAGCTGTTTTTT. This translates into CATSDPRVPNTGELFF.

The genes are TRBV5-1 and TRBJ2-2; D is perhaps TRBD2 (5 bases). This CDR3 comprises 17 residues. The germline CDR1 and CDR2 sequences are SGHRS and YFSETQ. V dropped 0 bases and J dropped 6 bases, with 18 bases sitting between them. The DNA of the CDR3 is TGCGCCAGCAGCTTGGTTACGGGAAGCGATTGGGCCGGGGAGCTGTTTTTT. As protein: CASSLVTGSDWAGELFF.

This clone was recorded once. Additional DNA sequences in this sample encode the identical CDR3. The chain couples TRBV2 to TRBJ2-1; 9 nucleotides agree with TRBD2. Germline V CDR1 and CDR2: SNHLY, FYNNEI. This CDR3 is built from 15 residues. With V trimmed by 2 bases and J by 4 bases, 3 bases remained unmatched. CDR3 protein: CASSESSGSYNEQFF. The CDR3 nucleotides read TGTGCCAGCAGTGAAAGTAGCGGGAGTTACAATGAGCAGTTCTTC.